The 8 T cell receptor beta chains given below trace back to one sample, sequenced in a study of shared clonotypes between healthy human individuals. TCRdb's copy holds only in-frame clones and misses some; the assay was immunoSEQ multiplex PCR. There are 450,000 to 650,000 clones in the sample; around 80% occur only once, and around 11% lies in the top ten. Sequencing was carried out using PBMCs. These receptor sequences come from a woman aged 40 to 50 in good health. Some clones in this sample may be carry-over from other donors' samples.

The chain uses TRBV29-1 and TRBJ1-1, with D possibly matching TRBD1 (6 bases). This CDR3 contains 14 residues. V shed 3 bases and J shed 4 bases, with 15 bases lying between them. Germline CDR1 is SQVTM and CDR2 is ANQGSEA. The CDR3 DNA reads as TGCAGCGTTGATTTGGCAGGGGTCGCCACTGAAGCTTTCTTT. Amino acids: CSVDLAGVATEAFF.

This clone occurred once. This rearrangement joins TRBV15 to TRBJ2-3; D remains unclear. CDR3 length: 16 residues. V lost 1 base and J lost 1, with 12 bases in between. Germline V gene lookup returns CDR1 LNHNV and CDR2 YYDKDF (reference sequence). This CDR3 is CATSRGERDGTDTQYF. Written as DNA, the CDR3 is TGTGCCACCAGCAGAGGTGAGAGAGACGGCACAGATACGCAGTATTTT.

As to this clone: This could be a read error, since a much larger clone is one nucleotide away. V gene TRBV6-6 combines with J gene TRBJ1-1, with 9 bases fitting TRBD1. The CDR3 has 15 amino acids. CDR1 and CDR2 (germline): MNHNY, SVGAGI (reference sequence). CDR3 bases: TGTGCCAGCAGTCAACAGACAGGGGGGAACACTGAAGCTTCCTTT. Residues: CASSQQTGGNTEASF.

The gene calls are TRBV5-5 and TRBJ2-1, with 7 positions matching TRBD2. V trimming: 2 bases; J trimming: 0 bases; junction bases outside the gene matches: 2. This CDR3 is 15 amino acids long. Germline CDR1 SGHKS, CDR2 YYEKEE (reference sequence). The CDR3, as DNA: TGTGCCAGCAGCTTAGGCGGGAGCTCCTACAATGAGCAGTTCTTC. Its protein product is CASSLGGSSYNEQFF.

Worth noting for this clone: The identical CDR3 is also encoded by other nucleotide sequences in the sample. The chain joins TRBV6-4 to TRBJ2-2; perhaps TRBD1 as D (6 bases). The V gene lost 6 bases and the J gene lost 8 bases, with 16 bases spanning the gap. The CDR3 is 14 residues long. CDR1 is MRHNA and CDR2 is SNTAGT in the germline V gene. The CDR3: CASSRDISTGELFF. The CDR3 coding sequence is TGTGCCAGCAGCCGGGACATTTCCACTGGGGAGCTGTTTTTT.

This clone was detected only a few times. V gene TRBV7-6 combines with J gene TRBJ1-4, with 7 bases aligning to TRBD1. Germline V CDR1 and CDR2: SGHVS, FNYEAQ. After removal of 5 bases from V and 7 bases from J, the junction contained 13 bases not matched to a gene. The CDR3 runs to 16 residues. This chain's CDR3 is CASSPGGTAGGEKLFF. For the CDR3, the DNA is TGTGCCAGCAGCCCGGGCGGGACAGCTGGGGGTGAAAAACTGTTTTTT.

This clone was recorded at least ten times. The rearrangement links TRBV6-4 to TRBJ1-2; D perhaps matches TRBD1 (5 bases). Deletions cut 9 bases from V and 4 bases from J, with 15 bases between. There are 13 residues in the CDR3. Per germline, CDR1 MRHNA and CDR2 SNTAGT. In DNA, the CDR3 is TGTGCCAGTTCCGCCGGCGGGACCTATGGCTACACCTTC. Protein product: CASSAGGTYGYTF.

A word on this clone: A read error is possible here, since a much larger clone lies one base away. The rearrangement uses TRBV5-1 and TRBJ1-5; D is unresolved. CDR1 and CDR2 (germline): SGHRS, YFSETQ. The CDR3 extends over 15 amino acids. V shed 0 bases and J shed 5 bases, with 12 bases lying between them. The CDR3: CASSLDVRPHQPQHF. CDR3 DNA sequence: TGCGCCAGCAGCTTGGATGTGAGGCCTCATCAGCCCCAGCATTTT.